A selection of T cell receptor beta chains follows, all from one sample in a study of neurological immune-mediated disorders. From the 5' RACE reads, TCRdb called clonotypes with MiXCR, one entry per CDR3 protein. The sample has approximately 50,000 distinct CDR3 sequences; over 4.5% are singletons. Sequenced sample: CD4+ T cells from blood. Every receptor here comes from a woman under 30 with multiple sclerosis. Each CDR3 is given with its conserved first and last residue.

V	CDR3
TRBV7-3	CASSLDYTGELFF
TRBV3-1	CASSQPASLLGETQYF
TRBV20-1	CSAPRRQFAFF
TRBV10-2	CASSKRESGNEQFF
TRBV9	CASSIEGRGYTF
TRBV5-1	CASSMRQSYGYTF
TRBV11-3	CASSLASYNEQFF
TRBV20-1	CSARTGLSGEQYF
TRBV11-3	CASSLAPRGDTEAFF
TRBV9	CASSSSVGTDTQYF
TRBV18	CASSPRTQGVGTDTQYF
TRBV12-3/TRBV12-4	CASNLGQSNEQFF
TRBV7-8	CASSLVLSLNTEAFF
TRBV9	CASTFATNYGYTF
TRBV28	CASSIGYRGRSNQPQHF
TRBV3-1	CASSRITNTEAFF
TRBV20-1	CSASWDGSTDTQYF
TRBV6-5	CASSYGLDPDTQYF
TRBV11-3	CASSLLSGALVDTQYF
TRBV7-9	CASSAPHVAPGELFF
TRBV5-1	CASSVGATSGTQETQYF
TRBV30	CAWSLPRGRGNEKLFF
TRBV5-1	CASSRYGTSPYNEQFF
TRBV4-1	CASSRGEGRGETQYF
TRBV7-2	CASSLEATGIQYF
TRBV5-1	CASSLRDSVNEQFF
TRBV7-2	CASSRYGRARETQYF
TRBV30	CAWRQNSPLHF
TRBV2	CASTPSQGDSPLHF
TRBV5-6	CASSFLAGSSTEAFF
TRBV5-1	CASSLGTGFQETQYF
TRBV7-8	CASSLASGLANYEQYF
TRBV6-1	CASSKVAGQGSYEQYF
TRBV28	CASSLGLGGYTEAFF
TRBV7-8	CASSLIGQAGANVLTF
TRBV7-2	CASSPRGVGETQYF
TRBV12-3/TRBV12-4	CASSLAKGNQPQHF
TRBV12-3/TRBV12-4	CASSLTLAGGRTDTQYF
TRBV6-1	CASSGTSRTDTQYF
TRBV28	CASSSYPGGRHNEQFF
TRBV27	CASSTYPGPHGAFF